Below, one TCR beta chain is given with its context. Data came from immunoSEQ multiplex PCR; TCRdb stores just in-frame clones and leaves some out. The sample lists about 150,000 clones; about 95% were seen once. This sample was included in a study of control samples from healthy donors and cancer patients. This CDR3 spans 12 amino acids. Germline V gives CDR1 SGDLS, CDR2 YYNGEE. The germline V and J ends were trimmed by 0 bases and 2 bases, with 2 bases remaining between them. This chain uses TRBV9 with TRBJ2-5; D gene ambiguous. Sequencing was done on a sample of PBMCs. This receptor was taken from a man aged 55-75 years with colorectal cancer. DNA for the CDR3: TGTGCCAGCAGCGTAGGACAAGAGACCCAGTACTTC. Translated, it gives CASSVGQETQYF.